This T cell receptor (beta chain) was obtained from a study of molecular identifiers for immune sequencing clone quantification. Study-level results: Whereas naive cells kept under 1% of molecules in clones above 20 RNA copies, such clones held over 97% in effectors.

Looked up from germline, CDR1 is SGHNT and CDR2 is YYREEE (reference sequence). The CDR3 is 15 residues long. Sorting captured naive CD8 T cells as CD8+CD4-CCR7+CD45RA+. Bulk TCR libraries were made with methods that had been previously described and with listed TCR primers. In TCRdb, the PCR reads were re-called with MiXCR into one record per CDR3 protein. Counted here are about 89,000 distinct CDR3 sequences, over 15% occurring once; the ten biggest clones make up about 0.85%. This clonotype was counted many times. What it binds is unknown. Compared with germline, one end of the junction differs, possibly owing to a read error.

The sequenced sample consisted of naive CD8+ T cells from blood, with Jurkat cell RNA spiked in. Subset denoted: FACS-sorted CD8+CD4-CCR7+CD45RA+ naive T cells. This TCR was recovered from a human donor in good health. Some libraries in this study had Jurkat cell RNA spiked in. The chain combines TRBV5-4 with TRBJ1-1, with 11 bases aligning to TRBD1. The CDR3 bases are TGTGCCAGCAGTTTGGGACAGGGGGACGGCACTGAAGCTTTCTTT. It encodes CASSLGQGDGTEAFF.